The 23 T cell receptor beta chains in this list originate from one sample, sequenced in a study of blood T cell repertoires in COVID-19. TCRdb's copy holds only in-frame clones and misses some; the assay was immunoSEQ multiplex PCR. The sample lists about 15,000 clones, 80% to 85% occurring once. The sample consisted of peripheral blood. These receptors all come from a human donor in a cohort sampled during active COVID-19.

The chain employs TRBV5-1 and TRBJ1-4, with D maybe TRBD1 (6 bases). The CDR3 length is 15 residues. Trimming took off 4 bases at V and 4 bases at J, with 14 bases between the two ends. From germline, CDR1 is SGHRS and CDR2 YFSETQ. The CDR3 protein is CASSPGHRINEKLFF. Written as DNA, the CDR3 is TGCGCCAGCAGCCCGGGACACCGGATTAATGAAAAACTGTTTTTT.

This clone showed up just once. The chain employs TRBV27 and TRBJ2-2; tentatively, D is TRBD2 (6 bases). Germline-derived CDR1 and CDR2 are MNHEY and SMNVEV (reference sequence). V was pared by 2 bases and J by 6 bases, with 13 bases between. CDR3 length: 15 amino acids. The CDR3 loop reads CASSLGGIGAGELFF. The CDR3 nucleotides read TGTGCCAGCAGTTTAGGCGGGATAGGGGCCGGGGAGCTGTTTTTT.

This clone was seen a single time. V gene TRBV11-3 combines with J gene TRBJ1-1; TRBD1 aligns across 8 bases. CDR1 and CDR2 (germline): SGHNT, YENEEA. The CDR3 is 14 amino acids. The V gene end was trimmed by 2 bases and the J gene end by 6 bases; junction bases not matched to a gene: 5. Here the CDR3 DNA reads TGTGCCAGCAGCTTATTTACAGGGGGACCTGAAGCTTTCTTT. Residues: CASSLFTGGPEAFF.

The rearrangement uses TRBV5-1 and TRBJ2-1; TRBD1 aligns across 8 bases. The CDR3 runs 14 residues. The ends lost 6 bases at V and 3 bases at J; junction bases unmatched: 5. Germline values: CDR1 SGHRS, CDR2 YFSETQ. In nucleotides, the CDR3 is TGCGCCAGCAATTCAGGGGGCAACTACAATGAGCAGTTCTTC. Protein product: CASNSGGNYNEQFF.

This chain uses TRBV19 with TRBJ1-1; TRBD1 matches 10 bases. CDR1 LNHDA and CDR2 SQIVND come from the germline V gene (reference sequence). This CDR3 has 13 amino acids. The junction had 1 base not matched to a gene; V was cut back by 3 bases and J by 6 bases. The chain's CDR3 is CASSIGTGAEAFF. The CDR3 bases are TGTGCCAGTAGTATCGGGACAGGGGCTGAAGCTTTCTTT.

The V gene is TRBV7-9, the J gene TRBJ2-1; 8 bases line up with TRBD2. The CDR3 has 14 amino acids. Germline V CDR1 and CDR2: SEHNR, FQNEAQ (reference sequence). V lost 1 base and J lost 7; bases outside the gene matches: 3. The CDR3 DNA follows: TGTGCCAGCAGCTTAGGGGGACTAGTTAATGAGCAGTTCTTC. Its protein product is CASSLGGLVNEQFF.

The chain uses TRBV24-1 and TRBJ2-1; TRBD2 matches at 16 bases. The CDR3 sequence is 16 residues long. After removal of 5 bases from V and 8 bases from J, the junction contained 5 bases not matched to a gene. From germline, CDR1 is KGHDR and CDR2 SFDVKD. The CDR3 sequence: CATSAGTSGRGDEQFF. CDR3 in DNA: TGTGCCACCAGTGCCGGGACTAGCGGGAGGGGGGATGAGCAGTTCTTC.

This clone has only a few counts. The rearrangement uses TRBV28 and TRBJ1-5; a weak D match, TRBD1 (6 bases). V was trimmed by 6 bases and J by 1 base, leaving 10 bases between them. The CDR3 contains 14 residues. Looked up from germline, CDR1 is MDHEN and CDR2 is SYDVKM. CDR3 loop: CASRVGASNQPQHF. DNA of the CDR3: TGTGCCAGCAGGGTGGGGGCCAGCAATCAGCCCCAGCATTTT.

The chain has TRBV7-9 and TRBJ2-1; maybe TRBD2 (5 bases). Germline-derived CDR1 and CDR2 are SEHNR and FQNEAQ (reference sequence). The CDR3 covers 13 residues. The V end was cut by 5 bases, the J end by 8 bases, with 13 bases between. The CDR3 region has the DNA TGTGCCAGCAGCCTAAGAGGAGCGGATGAGCAGTTCTTC. Amino acids: CASSLRGADEQFF.

This clone has just a few counts. The chain recombines TRBV2 with TRBJ2-2, with 8 bases identical to TRBD2. This CDR3 is 17 amino acids long. V lost 7 bases to trimming and J lost 0 bases; unmatched junction nucleotides: 10. The germline V gene encodes CDR1 SNHLY and CDR2 FYNNEI. The CDR3 reads CASTGLAGTTNTGELFF. Written as DNA, the CDR3 is TGTGCCAGCACCGGCCTAGCGGGCACGACGAACACCGGGGAGCTGTTTTTT.

This chain links TRBV2 with TRBJ1-2, with 7 nucleotides matching TRBD1. CDR1 and CDR2 (germline): SNHLY, FYNNEI. Trimming at V came to 0 bases and at J to 6 bases, leaving 7 bases not matched to a gene. The CDR3 has 15 residues. CDR3 in DNA: TGTGCCAGCAGTGAAGCGGGGGTTACAGGGGATGGCTACACCTTC. The encoded protein is CASSEAGVTGDGYTF.

This chain joins TRBV21-1 and TRBJ2-5; the table's D call of TRBD1 was not tested on the DNA. TRBV21-1 is a pseudogene segment. The CDR3 is made up of 18 amino acids. The CDR3 is CASSKRCQGHGEQETQYF. CDR3 bases: TGTGCCAGCAGCAAAAGGTGTCAGGGGCACGGGGAACAAGAGACCCAGTACTTC.

In regard to this clone: At one of its ends the junction is not consistent with the germline gene, which may arise from a read error. The rearrangement links TRBV6-5 to TRBJ1-6; maybe TRBD1 (6 bases). In germline, CDR1 is MNHEY, CDR2 SVGAGI. The CDR3 contains 14 residues. CDR3 DNA: TGTACCAGCAGCCCACAGGGATTTGGGTCACCCCTCCACTTT. Translated: CTSSPQGFGSPLHF.

The V gene is TRBV9, the J gene TRBJ2-3; D perhaps matches TRBD2 (5 bases). The CDR3 consists of 14 residues. The ends were cut back, 3 bases at V and 6 bases at J, with 14 bases in the middle. The V gene's germline CDR1 is SGDLS and CDR2 YYNGEE. CDR3 sequence (DNA): TGTGCCAGCAGCGGAACCCTAGCAGCCGATACGCAGTATTTT. This codes for CASSGTLAADTQYF.

The rearrangement uses TRBV28 and TRBJ2-7, with D possibly matching TRBD1 (6 bases). Per the germline V gene, CDR1 is MDHEN and CDR2 is SYDVKM. The CDR3 contains 15 residues. V dropped 6 bases and J dropped 0 bases, with 15 bases sitting between them. CDR3 protein: CASRARPTGSYEQYF. The CDR3 DNA reads TGTGCCAGCAGGGCTCGCCCGACAGGCTCCTACGAGCAGTACTTC.

This clone came up once. The gene calls are TRBV27 and TRBJ1-6, with 7 bases fitting TRBD1. The germline gives CDR1 MNHEY, CDR2 SMNVEV (reference sequence). There are 19 residues in the CDR3. Trimming at V came to 5 bases and at J to 0 bases, leaving 13 bases not matched to a gene. The CDR3 region has the DNA TGTGCCAGCAGTCTAAGACCGACAGGGATAAGCTCCTATAATTCACCCCTCCACTTT. This gives the protein CASSLRPTGISSYNSPLHF.

V and J are TRBV5-1 and TRBJ2-2, with 9 bases fitting TRBD2. Trimming at V came to 0 bases and at J to 1 base, leaving 4 bases not matched to a gene. CDR1 is SGHRS, CDR2 YFSETQ, per germline. The CDR3 runs to 17 residues. The CDR3 loop reads CASSLETAGGNTGELFF. For the CDR3, the DNA is TGCGCCAGCAGCTTGGAAACAGCGGGAGGGAACACCGGGGAGCTGTTTTTT.

In the case of this clone: The sample has other DNA sequences that encode this CDR3 too. The chain combines TRBV5-1 with TRBJ2-7; 8 positions agree with TRBD1. The junction had 4 bases not matched to a gene; V was cut back by 0 bases and J by 2 bases. The CDR3 has 15 residues. Germline assignment: CDR1 SGHRS and CDR2 YFSETQ. The CDR3 loop reads CASSLGGTGTYEQYF. The CDR3 DNA sequence: TGCGCCAGCAGCTTGGGGGGGACAGGCACCTACGAGCAGTACTTC. The full variable domain, completed using reference TRBV5-1 and TRBJ2-7, is KAGVTQTPRYLIKTRGQQVTLSCSPISGHRSVSWYQQTPGQGLQFLFEYFSETQRNKGNFPGRFSGRQFSNSRSEMNVSTLELGDSALYLCASSLGGTGTYEQYFGPGTRLTVT.

The chain recombines TRBV19 with TRBJ2-5; D gene ambiguous. Germline V gene sequence: CDR1 LNHDA, CDR2 SQIVND (reference sequence). The CDR3 is made up of 16 amino acids. V gave up 1 base and J gave up 2 bases, with 14 bases separating them. The CDR3 here is CASSIGQTLQQETQYF. CDR3 bases: TGTGCCAGTAGTATAGGTCAGACACTTCAGCAAGAGACCCAGTACTTC.

The chain recombines TRBV27 with TRBJ2-5; 7 nucleotides align to TRBD1. Trimming took 6 bases from V and 2 from J; bases not matched to a gene: 12. This CDR3 spans 16 amino acids. In germline, CDR1 is MNHEY, CDR2 SMNVEV (reference sequence). This CDR3 reads CASSPHRGGLQETQYF. CDR3 DNA: TGTGCCAGCAGCCCCCACCGAGGGGGCCTTCAAGAGACCCAGTACTTC.

This clone occurred once. The chain joins TRBV28 to TRBJ2-1; 10 nucleotides agree with TRBD2. The CDR3 has 15 residues. V lost 5 bases, J lost 10 bases, and 11 bases stayed unmatched. Germline CDR1 is MDHEN and CDR2 is SYDVKM. The CDR3 region has the DNA TGTGCCAGCAGTCACCCAACTAGCGGGAAGGACGAGCAGTTCTTC. It specifies CASSHPTSGKDEQFF.

This chain joins TRBV28 and TRBJ1-2; D is unclear. Germline CDR1 MDHEN, CDR2 SYDVKM. Trimming took off 5 bases at V and 7 bases at J, with 11 bases between the two ends. This CDR3 has 12 residues. The CDR3, as DNA: TGTGCCAGCAGTCCCGGAGAACGTGGCTACACCTTC. Protein product: CASSPGERGYTF.

V and J are TRBV5-1 and TRBJ2-5; 8 positions match TRBD1. The trim removed 2 bases at V and 5 bases at J, leaving 5 bases unmatched. The CDR3 extends over 14 amino acids. Per germline, CDR1 SGHRS and CDR2 YFSETQ. The CDR3 nucleotides are TGCGCCAGCAGCTTCTGGACAGGGCAGGAGACCCAGTACTTC. Encoded protein: CASSFWTGQETQYF.